These 3 T cell receptor beta chains came from one sample sequenced in a study of T cell clonality in common variable immunodeficiency. This table comes from immunoSEQ multiplex PCR, and its TCRdb copy is limited to in-frame clones, with some not included. This sample has 40,000 or so clones, each found more than once. Sequencing input: peripheral blood mononuclear cells. Every receptor here comes from a person aged 18-69 years in good health.

This clone was counted at least ten times. Read coverage stops 3 residues before the CDR3 terminus; the germline J gene supplies the remainder. J is TRBJ2-3 and V is TRBV19, with 13 bases that match TRBD2. The junction had 7 bases not matched to a gene; V was cut back by 5 bases and J by 2 bases. This CDR3 spans 17 amino acids. CDR1 and CDR2 (germline): LNHDA, SQIVND (reference sequence). Incomplete CDR3 DNA: TGTGCCAGTAGTGCACTCGGACTAGCGGGAGACACAGATACG. Translating it yields CASSALGLAGDTDT. The full CDR3 sequence reads CASSALGLAGDTDTQYF. Drawing the rest from reference TRBV19 and TRBJ2-3, the complete variable domain is DGGITQSPKYLFRKEGQNVTLSCEQNLNHDAMYWYRQDPGQGLRLIYYSQIVNDFQKGDIAEGYSVSREKKESFPLTVTSAQKNPTAFYLCASSALGLAGDTDTQYFGPGTRLTVL.

The sample holds many counts of this clone. The CDR3 is cut off 3 residues early in the read; its end comes from the germline J gene. V gene TRBV5-4 combines with J gene TRBJ2-3; D possibly corresponds to TRBD1 (5 bases). The V and J ends lost 4 bases and 0 bases respectively, with 12 bases between them. This CDR3 is built from 15 residues. Germline values: CDR1 SGHNT, CDR2 YYREEE (reference sequence). Here the CDR3 reads CASSLRQGSTDTQYF. The CDR3 DNA, read in part, is TGTGCCAGCAGCCTTAGGCAGGGCAGCACAGATACG.

This clone was observed many times. The CDR3 end falls 3 residues outside the read, so it is completed with the germline J gene. This sequence joins TRBV7-2 and TRBJ2-7; no reliable D call. The CDR3 length is 12 residues. Germline CDR1 reads SGHTA; CDR2 reads FQGNSA. V lost 1 base to trimming and J lost 4 bases, with 5 bases between them. CDR3 DNA (partial): TGTGCCAGCAGCTTAGAAAGGTACGAG. It is translated as CASSLERYE. The entire CDR3 protein is CASSLERYEQYF.